Sequencing of this TCR beta chain was carried out in a study of beta chain features in type 1 diabetes. CDR3 length: 17 amino acids. The study, taken as a whole, reports: TCRB CDR3s from Type 1 diabetes patients were moderately but significantly shorter in all four CD4+ subsets. TCRB rearrangement may or may not be influenced by HLA type; here this remained unresolved. Type 1 diabetes patients had fewer VDJ junction insertions and more deletions.

Remarks on this clone: Its antigen remains unknown.

Expressed TCRB transcripts were sequenced because the isolated RNA had all been reverse transcribed beforehand. TCRdb keeps only in-frame clones here, not all; method: immunoSEQ multiplex PCR. The sample has roughly 610,000 clones, less than 20% seen once; the top ten hold about 0.097%. The sample was naive CD4+ T cells from blood. V usage is TRBV21-1 and J usage is TRBJ2-1; the D call TRBD2 from the table was never checked on the DNA. TRBV21-1 is assigned pseudogene status. The clonotype originates from a man aged 18 to 29 in good health. The CDR3 DNA reads as TGTGCCAGCAGCTGGCTAGTAATCTTCGGGTCCTACAATGAGCAGTTCTTC. Its translation: CASSWLVIFGSYNEQFF.